Following are 3 T cell receptor beta chains from one sample sequenced in a study of blood T cells in healthy people across ages (dated by TCRdb to 2015 to 2017). Library preparation was by 5' RACE. TCRdb names Illumina HiSeq 2500 as the instrument used. A second about 7 to 11 cycle PCR used a sample-barcoded 5' primer and a J-beta primer mix. TCRdb handled the public reads itself, with Q25 trimming in fastp and clone calling in MiXCR, and kept productive beta chains. Identical CDR3 proteins give one entry, which carries the most common genes and DNA. This sample has over a million distinct CDR3 sequences in its table, and approximately 59% of those were observed once. Clones ranked in the top ten supply roughly 7% of the sample. The source material was blood. The source of these receptors is a man aged 18-30 years in good health.

This clonotype was seen repeatedly, ten times or more. At one end, the junction sequence differs from germline, possibly due to a read error. The chain carries TRBV4-2 and TRBJ2-7; D is ambiguous. The CDR3 sequence is 13 residues long. Germline V gene lookup returns CDR1 LGHNA and CDR2 YNFKEQ. CDR3 in DNA: TGCGCCAGCAGCCAAGTGGTGGGATACGAGCAGTACTTC. This sequence encodes CASSQVVGYEQYF.

The rearrangement uses TRBV7-2 and TRBJ2-7; no reliable D call. The CDR3 sequence is 15 residues long. Trimming left V 2 bases short and J 1 base short, with 12 bases between. The germline gives CDR1 SGHTA, CDR2 FQGNSA. The CDR3 loop reads CASSLNSRNSYEQYF. The CDR3, as DNA: TGTGCCAGCAGCTTAAATTCCAGGAATTCCTACGAGCAGTACTTC. Based on the CDR3 plus reference TRBV7-2 and TRBJ2-7, the full variable domain is GAGVSQSPSNKVTEKGKDVELRCDPISGHTALYWYRQSLGQGLEFLIYFQGNSAPDKSGLPSDRFSAERTGGSVSTLTIQRTQQEDSAVYLCASSLNSRNSYEQYFGPGTRLTVT.

V and J are TRBV6-5 and TRBJ1-5; TRBD1 is a possible D gene (5 bases). With 7 bases removed from V and 5 bases from J, the gap between germline ends came to 21 bases. The germline gives CDR1 MNHEY, CDR2 SVGAGI. The CDR3 sequence is 16 residues long. The CDR3 DNA reads as TGTGCCAGCAAGAGAAGGGACCACCGGGGGGATCAGCCCCAGCATTTT. This sequence encodes CASKRRDHRGDQPQHF.